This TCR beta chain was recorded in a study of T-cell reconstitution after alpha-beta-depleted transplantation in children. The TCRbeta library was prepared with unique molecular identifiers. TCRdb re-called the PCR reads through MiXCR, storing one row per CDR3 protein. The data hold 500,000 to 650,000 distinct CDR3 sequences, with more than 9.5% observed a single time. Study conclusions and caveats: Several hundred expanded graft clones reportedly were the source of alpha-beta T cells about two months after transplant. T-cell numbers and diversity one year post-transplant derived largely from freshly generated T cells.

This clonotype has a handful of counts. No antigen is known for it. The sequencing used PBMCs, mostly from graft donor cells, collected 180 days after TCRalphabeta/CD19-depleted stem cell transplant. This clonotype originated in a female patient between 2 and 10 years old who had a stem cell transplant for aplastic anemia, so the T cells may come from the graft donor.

CDR3 nucleotide sequence: TGTGCCAGCAGCCCCCGGGCCTCCAGTGAAAAACTGTTTTTT. As protein: CASSPRASSEKLFF. This sequence joins TRBV16 and TRBJ1-4, with D hard to call. CDR1 is KGHSY and CDR2 is FQNENV in the germline V gene. V was shortened by 4 bases and J by 7 bases, with 13 bases between the two germline ends. The CDR3 covers 14 residues.